Sequencing of this T cell receptor (beta chain) was carried out in a study of T cells in Graves' hyperthyroidism and ophthalmopathy. Findings and limits, study-wide: Ophthalmopathy, as predicted by the model, came a median around 6.7 months after the prediction.

TCR beta CDR3 sequences were amplified from RNA transcripts. TCR CDR3 regions were first amplified by RT-PCR with HTBI primers. TCRdb itself ran the multiplex PCR reads through MiXCR, one entry per CDR3 protein. The table lists approximately 400,000 distinct CDR3 sequences, approximately 15% of them singletons. The germline CDR1 and CDR2 sequences are PRHDT and FYEKMQ (reference sequence). The CDR3 extends over 13 amino acids. Trimming took off 0 bases at V and 6 bases at J, with 9 bases between the two ends. Regarding this clonotype: Its target is unknown.

The sample consisted of blood. The rearrangement links TRBV13 to TRBJ2-7; D ambiguous. The receptor's source is a woman in her late teens or twenties with Graves' hyperthyroidism. The CDR3: CASSLGSVLEQYF. DNA for the CDR3: TGTGCCAGCAGCTTAGGGTCCGTCCTCGAGCAGTACTTC. The entire variable domain, with the rest obtained from reference TRBV13 and TRBJ2-7, is as follows: AAGVIQSPRHLIKEKRETATLKCYPIPRHDTVYWYQQGPGQDPQFLISFYEKMQSDKGSIPDRFSAQQFSDYHSELNMSSLELGDSALYFCASSLGSVLEQYFGPGTRLTVT.